The entry below gives a single TCR beta chain sequence along with its context. What it recognizes is unknown. CDR1 MGHRA and CDR2 YSYEKL come from the germline V gene. J was trimmed by 7 bases and V by 2 bases; bases with no gene match: 11. The CDR3 is 17 amino acids. In the authors' workflow: Sequence data from immunoSEQ were junction-only and lacked quality scores; consequently, filtering differed. Method: immunoSEQ multiplex PCR; TCRdb's copy keeps in-frame clones and lacks some. That table furnishes V, J and clone size, whereas the DNA furnished D and trimming. Seen here are a few million clones, around 90% observed once, and the top ten hold about 0.13%. The data belong to a study of shared clonotypes between healthy human individuals. On the study more broadly: Contributing individuals were two females and a few males aged 18 to 49. General observations from the study: Researchers sampled blood only, noting tissue repertoires likely differ. Sharing across several donors was seen in around 5% of naive CD4 clonotypes.

The chain uses TRBV4-1 and TRBJ2-1; 10 nucleotides match TRBD2. Sequencing was carried out using naive CD4+ T cells sorted from blood. Described subset: CD45RA+ positively selected. The clonotype comes from a man younger than 30 in good health. In DNA form, the CDR3 reads TGCGCCAGCAGCCAATCCCCCTCTAGCGGGAGTTTTAATGAGCAGTTCTTC. This sequence encodes CASSQSPSSGSFNEQFF.